The clone carrying this TCR beta chain turned up a few times. Its specificity is unknown. The entry originates in a study of human T cells and chemical hapten exposure. Study-level information: Variability of per-sample TCR yields stemmed mainly from small differences in pooled library volume. Study conclusions and caveats: Patch test score tracked positively with PT1 expanded TCR counts.

Trimming pared 2 bases from V and 5 bases from J, leaving 14 bases between. Per germline, CDR1 SGHAT and CDR2 FQDESV (reference sequence). The CDR3 totals 15 residues. Described time point: patch test 2, 6 weeks after DPC sensitization. Specified treatment: therapeutic diphenylcyclopropenone sensitization with weekly scalp DPC. Sample donors consisted of patients with alopecia, aged 18 to 70 years, who were suitable for DPC. TCRdb called the RACE reads again in MiXCR, with one record for every CDR3 protein. The table has about 380,000 distinct CDR3 sequences, about 6% seen once. The receptor was derived from a woman aged 18 to 35 with alopecia areata. Some clones in this sample may be carry-over from other donors' samples. This rearrangement joins TRBV11-1 to TRBJ2-3; D is unresolved. Specimen: whole blood, collected in connection with sensitization to the hapten diphenylcyclopropenone (DPC). CDR3 amino acids: CASSLSGPSGDTQYF. The DNA for the CDR3 is TGTGCCAGCAGCTTATCGGGTCCTTCTGGAGATACGCAGTATTTT.